This TCR beta chain was identified during a study of OX40 agonist ivuxolimab in advanced cancers. Comments on this clone: The antigen is not known. One junction end disagrees with the germline gene, perhaps due to a read error.

Study-level findings and limits: Among expanded peripheral T cells, antigen specificity went undetermined. There were, on average, more expanded clones in CD8+ T cells than in CD4+.

CDR1 and CDR2 from the germline V gene are SGHVS and FQNEAQ. The CDR3 length is 12 residues. Patients with a history of autoimmune disease or on systemic immunosuppression were excluded. Assay used: immunoSEQ multiplex PCR; TCRdb lists only in-frame clones, some missing. The sample gives 60,000 to 80,000 clones, around 83% of which show up once; under 2% is in the top ten. The receptor's source is an adult with an advanced solid tumor such as melanoma, head and neck, liver or kidney cancer. The sequences come from CD4+ or CD8+ T cells sorted from blood, collected in a trial of the OX40 agonist ivuxolimab. The rearrangement joins TRBV7-8 to TRBJ2-3; TRBD2 is a possible D gene (6 bases). The CDR3 region is CAGSFPGVFQYF. For the CDR3, the DNA is TGTGCCGGCAGCTTCCCGGGGGTCTTTCAGTATTTT.